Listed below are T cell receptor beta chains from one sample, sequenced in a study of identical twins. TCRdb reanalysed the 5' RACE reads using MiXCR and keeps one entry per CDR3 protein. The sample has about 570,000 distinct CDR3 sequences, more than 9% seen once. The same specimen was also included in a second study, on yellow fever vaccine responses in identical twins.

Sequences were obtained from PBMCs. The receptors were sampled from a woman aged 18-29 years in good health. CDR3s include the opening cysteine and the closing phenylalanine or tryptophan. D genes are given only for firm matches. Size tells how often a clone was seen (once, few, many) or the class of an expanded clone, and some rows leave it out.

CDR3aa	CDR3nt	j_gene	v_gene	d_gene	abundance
CASSLGPRATSTDTQYF	TGTGCCAGCAGCTTAGGCCCCAGGGCTACTAGCACAGATACGCAGTATTTT	TRBJ2-3	TRBV7-2	-	many
CSVRDRTGYNEQFF	TGCAGCGTCAGGGATAGGACTGGGTACAATGAGCAGTTCTTC	TRBJ2-1	TRBV29-1	-	-
CASSLSQGYEQFF	TGTGCCAGCAGCTTATCCCAGGGTTATGAGCAGTTCTTC	TRBJ2-1	TRBV6-6	-	few
CASSPNSLNTEAFF	TGTGCCAGCTCACCAAACAGCTTGAACACTGAAGCTTTCTTT	TRBJ1-1	TRBV18	-	-
CSARNPLRGGYNEQFF	TGCAGTGCTAGGAACCCTTTGCGGGGGGGCTACAATGAGCAGTTCTTC	TRBJ2-1	TRBV20-1	TRBD2	few
CSAMLSGRNQETQYF	TGCAGTGCGATGCTTAGCGGGAGGAACCAAGAGACCCAGTACTTC	TRBJ2-5	TRBV20-1	TRBD2	few
CSVEAGGTDTQYF	TGCAGCGTTGAGGCGGGAGGAACAGATACGCAGTATTTT	TRBJ2-3	TRBV29-1	TRBD2	many
CASSYAQQKETQYF	TGCGCCAGCAGCTATGCCCAACAGAAAGAGACCCAGTACTTC	TRBJ2-5	TRBV5-1	-	many
CASRVLAGAADTQYF	TGTGCCAGCAGGGTTCTGGCGGGAGCGGCAGATACGCAGTATTTT	TRBJ2-3	TRBV7-9	TRBD2	few
CASSLDISGLNTGELFF	TGTGCCAGCAGTTTAGATATTAGCGGGCTTAACACCGGGGAGCTGTTTTTT	TRBJ2-2	TRBV12-3/TRBV12-4	TRBD2	many
CASSYPPTGDRTYEQYF	TGTGCCAGCAGTTACCCACCTACAGGGGACCGTACGTACGAGCAGTACTTC	TRBJ2-7	TRBV12-3/TRBV12-4	TRBD1	-
CASSEDLVAEAFF	TGTGCCAGCAGTGAGGACCTGGTCGCTGAAGCTTTCTTT	TRBJ1-1	TRBV2	-	few
CASSLLPGETQYF	TGCGCCAGCAGCTTGTTGCCGGGGGAGACCCAGTACTTC	TRBJ2-5	TRBV5-1	-	few
CSVTGTETNQPQHF	TGCAGCGTCACCGGGACTGAGACCAATCAGCCCCAGCATTTT	TRBJ1-5	TRBV29-1	-	many
CASSQDRMNEQFF	TGCGCCAGCAGCCAAGATAGGATGAATGAGCAGTTCTTC	TRBJ2-1	TRBV4-3	-	-
CATVNGPGELFF	TGTGCCACCGTAAACGGGCCCGGGGAGCTGTTTTTT	TRBJ2-2	TRBV10-3	-	few
CASSSYDGGRTSYEQYF	TGTGCCAGCAGTTCCTATGATGGAGGACGGACCTCCTACGAGCAGTACTTC	TRBJ2-7	TRBV6-5	-	once
CASSNQGARDQPQHF	TGTGCCAGTAGTAACCAGGGGGCGAGGGATCAGCCCCAGCATTTT	TRBJ1-5	TRBV19	TRBD1	few